This TCR beta chain was observed in a study of shared clonotypes between healthy human individuals. Losses at the gene ends were 4 bases for V and 7 bases for J; bases not matched to a gene: 14. Germline loops: CDR1 SGHDT, CDR2 YYEEEE. The CDR3 totals 16 residues. The donors, all of them Caucasian adults, lived in Nashville, Tennessee. The authors ran unsorted PBMC replicate PCRs on roughly 330 ng DNA, 25,000 to 35,000 T cell genomes. With ten immunoSEQ deep assay plates, unsorted PBMC DNA underwent sequencing. Sequencing was performed with immunoSEQ multiplex PCR; in TCRdb, only in-frame clones are kept and a portion is missing. The top ten clones hold more than 12% of a sample with 75,000 to 100,000 clones, 40% to 55% of them seen once.

Sequencing used PBMCs. The chain couples TRBV5-6 to TRBJ2-4; 7 bases agree with TRBD2. The TCR sequence derives from a middle-aged woman in good health. Some clones in this sample may be carry-over from other donors' samples. CDR3 residues: CASSALIRNGGNIQYF. The CDR3 nucleotides read TGTGCCAGCAGCGCCCTCATCCGGAACGGGGGGAACATTCAGTACTTC.